These T cell receptor beta chains were read from a single sample in a study of T cells in Graves' hyperthyroidism and ophthalmopathy. From the multiplex PCR reads, TCRdb called clonotypes with MiXCR, one entry per CDR3 protein. The sample gives roughly 380,000 distinct CDR3 sequences, around 13% of which show up once; around 10% is in the top ten. Specimen: blood. Receptors originate from a woman aged 60-75 years with Graves' hyperthyroidism. CDR3s include the opening cysteine and the closing phenylalanine or tryptophan. The D gene is left open where the match is weak. Rows give clone size only sometimes, using once, few, many, or a class for an expanded clone.

clone_size | j_call | v_call | d_call | cdr3_aa | cdr3_nt
many | TRBJ2-1 | TRBV24-1 | TRBD2 | CATSDAGLADSEQFF | TGTGCCACCAGTGATGCGGGACTAGCGGACAGTGAGCAGTTCTTC
. | TRBJ2-3 | TRBV12-3/TRBV12-4 | . | CASTQVVPQDTQYF | TGTGCCAGCACTCAAGTCGTTCCCCAAGATACGCAGTATTTT
. | TRBJ2-2 | TRBV3-1 | . | CASRVAGVNTGELFF | TGTGCCAGCAGGGTGGCTGGAGTAAACACCGGGGAGCTGTTTTTT
few | TRBJ2-5 | TRBV10-2 | . | CASREQLRETQYF | TGCGCCAGCCGGGAACAGCTTAGGGAGACCCAGTACTTC
many | TRBJ1-5 | TRBV7-9 | . | CASTQGRNQPQHF | TGTGCCAGCACGCAGGGGAGGAATCAGCCCCAGCATTTT
. | TRBJ1-5 | TRBV10-2 | . | CASSESNQPQHF | TGCGCCAGCAGTGAGAGCAATCAGCCCCAGCATTTT
few | TRBJ2-5 | TRBV30 | TRBD1 | CAWSPGQGAGETQYF | TGTGCCTGGAGTCCGGGACAGGGGGCAGGGGAGACCCAGTACTTC
many | TRBJ2-1 | TRBV11-2 | TRBD2 | CASSLEAGRYNEQFF | TGTGCCAGCAGCTTAGAAGCGGGACGATACAATGAGCAGTTCTTC
many | TRBJ1-5 | TRBV12-5 | . | CASGLLSNQPQHF | TGTGCTAGTGGTTTGCTAAGCAATCAGCCCCAGCATTTT
few | TRBJ2-7 | TRBV7-3 | TRBD2 | CASSLTGAGGINEQYF | TGTGCCAGCAGCTTAACTGGGGCGGGAGGAATAAACGAGCAGTACTTC
few | TRBJ2-1 | TRBV27 | TRBD2 | CASSLIRGRSYNEQFF | TGTGCCAGCAGTTTAATTCGCGGGAGGAGCTACAATGAGCAGTTCTTC
many | TRBJ2-2 | TRBV2 | . | CASSDGTGNTGELFF | TGTGCCAGCAGCGACGGTACGGGGAACACCGGGGAGCTGTTTTTT
many | TRBJ1-1 | TRBV27 | . | CASRRNGQIEAFF | TGTGCCAGCAGGCGCAATGGACAGATTGAAGCTTTCTTT
many | TRBJ2-2 | TRBV28 | . | CASSGGQVVDGELFF | TGTGCCAGCAGTGGAGGCCAGGTGGTTGACGGGGAGCTGTTTTTT
. | TRBJ1-2 | TRBV3-1 | . | CASSPRVGVYYGYTF | TGTGCCAGCAGCCCCCGGGTCGGGGTTTACTATGGCTACACCTTC
many | TRBJ2-2 | TRBV30 | . | CAWSVLVSVINTGELFF | TGTGCCTGGAGTGTACTAGTCTCCGTGATAAACACCGGGGAGCTGTTTTTT